The T cell receptor (beta chain) described here comes from a study of blood T cell repertoires in COVID-19 (dated by TCRdb to about 2020). Turning to the overall study: Samples from collaborators originated in the United States, Italy and Spain and spanned both the acute and convalescent phases of COVID-19. The prospective study material was composed of cDNA or gDNA derived from T cells, B-cell-depleted T cells, or PBMCs. Deeply sampled blood TCRbeta repertoires from subjects exposed to, actively infected with, or recovered from COVID-19 were included in the dataset. The repertoires were released in a freely available public database meant as a resource for research on the immune response to SARS-CoV-2. The samples were drawn from the first 160 participants of the ongoing ImmuneRACE study and from some 1,300 subjects provided by 6 global collaborators. Nearly every sample came with metadata listing a de-identified subject ID, COVID-19 status, age in years and sex. Where HLA class I and class II types were available, the types were taken from metadata supplied by the sample provider, not from assay-based typing. General findings and caveats noted by the study authors: The amount of clinical and demographic metadata varied by source and participant and was provided uncurated.

On this clone itself: Its binding antigen is unknown. Base-call qualities are not available, and no considerably larger clone is one nucleotide away.

In the prospective study, participants were roughly 18 to 95 years old, resided in 20 to 30 geographic areas of the United States, and were enrolled through a virtual design. Cohort assignment in the prospective study relied on participant-reported clinical history from a screening survey and a study questionnaire. ImmuneRACE Cohort 3 recovered participants were defined by two consecutive negative NP/OP PCR tests, healthcare professional clearance, or symptom resolution. In the prospective study, mobile phlebotomists collected whole blood, serum and a nasopharyngeal or oropharyngeal swab from each participant. Prospective study participants could optionally give additional blood draws and questionnaires over a roughly 2-month period. Blood samples from the prospective study were shipped frozen or at room temperature prior to DNA extraction. CDR1 is given as SGHNT and CDR2 as YENEEA, both from the germline V gene. The CDR3 numbers 14 residues from cysteine through phenylalanine. Just CDR3 DNA is preserved here, 42 bases in frame from base 1. V is pruned by 3 bases and J by 6 bases, leaving 3 bases of the junction without a gene match.

TCRbeta CDR3 regions were amplified from genomic DNA using the immunoSEQ Assay, a bias-controlled multiplex PCR. On the study's bioinformatics: The number of nucleated cells in each sample was estimated from the amplification of reference gene primers within the assay. To quantify the absolute abundance of each unique TCRbeta CDR3 rearrangement, sequence reads were collapsed and filtered. Productive Simpson clonality was computed per sample as the square root of Simpson's diversity index over productive rearrangements. TCRdb limited this immuneACCESS table to in-frame rearrangements with V and J called. A share of clones is missing; checked studies link under half to unresolved V genes, and the rest is unexplained. V, J and clone size were drawn from that table, and D and trimming were deduced from the DNA. This sample gives 110,000 to 150,000 clones in total; just over 85% of them show up just once. Of the sample, about 4.5% falls within the top ten clones.

Rearrangement joined TRBV11-3 to TRBJ2-3; the junction holds 10 bases that match TRBD1. The sequence derives from a man aged 50 to 59 who had recovered from COVID-19. Input material: PBMCs or T cells enriched from blood (not recorded which). The DNA sequence is TGTGCCAGCAGCTTGGACAGGGGGTCTGATACGCAGTATTTT. Translated, it reads CASSLDRGSDTQYF.